Following are 11 T cell receptor beta chains from one sample sequenced in a study of high-grade serous ovarian cancer treatment subgroups. Some clones are missing from TCRdb's copy, which holds only in-frame ones; the method was immunoSEQ multiplex PCR. The sample holds 35,000 to 45,000 clones, approximately 80% seen once. Tumor tissue was taken before any definitive surgery or chemotherapy was given. Sequencing was done on a sample of tumor tissue. These receptors were collected from a human donor with high-grade serous ovarian cancer.

The chain is built from TRBV4-1 and TRBJ2-7; D might be TRBD1 (5 bases). There are 16 residues in the CDR3. Between the trimmed V and J ends, which lost 1 base and 2 bases, there was a span of 15 bases. Germline loops: CDR1 MGHRA, CDR2 YSYEKL. The chain's CDR3 is CASSQANSGSTYEQYF. The CDR3 nucleotides read TGCGCCAGCAGCCAAGCGAACTCAGGGTCAACCTACGAGCAGTACTTC.

The V call is TRBV7-9, the J call TRBJ1-3; TRBD1 aligns across 7 bases. The germline gives CDR1 SEHNR, CDR2 FQNEAQ (reference sequence). This CDR3 is 19 amino acids long. The V and J ends lost 1 base and 2 bases, in that order; junction bases with no gene match: 14. The CDR3 loop is CASSLGIVGGTATGNTIYF. The CDR3 DNA sequence: TGTGCCAGCAGCTTAGGAATTGTCGGCGGGACAGCGACTGGAAACACCATATATTTT.

The gene calls are TRBV11-3 and TRBJ2-7; 10 bases fit TRBD1. From germline, CDR1 is SGHNT and CDR2 YENEEA. J gave up 5 bases and V 5 bases, and 6 bases lay outside the gene matches. The length of the CDR3 is 14 residues. DNA for the CDR3: TGTGCCAGCAGCCAAAGACAGGGGGCTAACGAGCAGTACTTC. This encodes CASSQRQGANEQYF.

V and J are TRBV5-6 and TRBJ2-1; 11 nucleotides agree with TRBD2. Germline V gene sequence: CDR1 SGHDT, CDR2 YYEEEE. The CDR3 extends over 16 amino acids. V shed 1 base, J shed 9 bases, and the junction held 9 bases outside the gene matches. The CDR3: CASSLQLAGALGEQFF. The CDR3 DNA reads as TGTGCCAGCAGCTTGCAACTAGCGGGGGCGTTGGGTGAGCAGTTCTTC.

V is TRBV5-6 and J is TRBJ1-1; possible D gene TRBD1, 5 bases. Germline V gives CDR1 SGHDT, CDR2 YYEEEE. V was cut by 7 bases and J by 0 bases, with 7 bases left in between. The CDR3 totals 12 residues. This CDR3 reads CASLGLNTEAFF. The DNA of the CDR3 is TGTGCCAGCCTGGGGCTGAACACTGAAGCTTTCTTT.

This rearrangement joins TRBV9 to TRBJ2-7; D unclear. The CDR3 has 14 residues. V lost 3 bases and J 3 bases, leaving 13 bases between the germline ends. Germline lookup yields CDR1 SGDLS and CDR2 YYNGEE. The CDR3 DNA sequence: TGTGCCAGCAGCGCCACCCAGTCCAGCTACGAGCAGTACTTC. This translates into CASSATQSSYEQYF. Filled out from reference TRBV9 and TRBJ2-7, the complete variable domain reads DSGVTQTPKHLITATGQRVTLRCSPRSGDLSVYWYQQSLDQGLQFLIQYYNGEERAKGNILERFSAQQFPDLHSELNLSSLELGDSALYFCASSATQSSYEQYFGPGTRLTVT.

CDR3 coding DNA: TGTGCCAGCAGCCAAGATCTCCTCGTCAATGAGCAGTTCTTC. Its protein product is CASSQDLLVNEQFF. This chain links TRBV14 with TRBJ2-1; D remains unclear. The CDR3 sequence is 14 residues long. In germline, CDR1 is SGHDN, CDR2 FVKESK. Trimming took off 0 bases at V and 6 bases at J, with 9 bases between the two ends.

The gene calls are TRBV11-3 and TRBJ2-7, with 15 bases that match TRBD2. The junction had 4 bases not matched to a gene; V was cut back by 5 bases and J by 2 bases. The CDR3 covers 16 residues. CDR1 is SGHNT and CDR2 is YENEEA in the germline V gene. This CDR3 reads CASSPGTSGRTYEQYF. The CDR3 DNA reads as TGTGCCAGCAGCCCCGGGACTAGCGGGAGGACCTACGAGCAGTACTTC. The full variable domain, with the rest looked up from reference TRBV11-3 and TRBJ2-7, is EAGVVQSPRYKIIEKKQPVAFWCNPISGHNTLYWYLQNLGQGPELLIRYENEEAVDDSQLPKDRFSAERLKGVDSTLKIQPAELGDSAVYLCASSPGTSGRTYEQYFGPGTRLTVT.

The chain is built from TRBV20-1 and TRBJ2-1, with D unresolved. Germline CDR1 DFQATT, CDR2 SNEGSKA (reference sequence). Trimming left V 4 bases short and J 5 bases short, with 6 bases between. The length of the CDR3 is 11 residues. The CDR3 coding sequence is TGCAGTGCTACTGTCCACAATGAGCAGTTCTTC. This gives the protein CSATVHNEQFF.

This clone was detected only a few times. The rearrangement uses TRBV6-1 and TRBJ1-5; possibly TRBD1 for D (6 bases). Germline loops: CDR1 MNHNS, CDR2 SASEGT. CDR3 length: 14 residues. V lost 7 bases and J 9 bases, leaving 19 bases between the germline ends. In nucleotides, the CDR3 is TGTGCCAGCAACGAATCAGGGGATGATCGGCCCCAGCATTTT. Translation: CASNESGDDRPQHF.

This rearrangement joins TRBV28 to TRBJ2-7; TRBD1 agrees at 10 bases. Germline CDR1 reads MDHEN; CDR2 reads SYDVKM. CDR3 length: 13 residues. V shed 6 bases, J shed 7 bases, and the junction held 6 bases outside the gene matches. CDR3 bases: TGTGCCAGCAGCCCGGGACAGGGGAGAGAGCAGTACTTC. Encoded protein: CASSPGQGREQYF.